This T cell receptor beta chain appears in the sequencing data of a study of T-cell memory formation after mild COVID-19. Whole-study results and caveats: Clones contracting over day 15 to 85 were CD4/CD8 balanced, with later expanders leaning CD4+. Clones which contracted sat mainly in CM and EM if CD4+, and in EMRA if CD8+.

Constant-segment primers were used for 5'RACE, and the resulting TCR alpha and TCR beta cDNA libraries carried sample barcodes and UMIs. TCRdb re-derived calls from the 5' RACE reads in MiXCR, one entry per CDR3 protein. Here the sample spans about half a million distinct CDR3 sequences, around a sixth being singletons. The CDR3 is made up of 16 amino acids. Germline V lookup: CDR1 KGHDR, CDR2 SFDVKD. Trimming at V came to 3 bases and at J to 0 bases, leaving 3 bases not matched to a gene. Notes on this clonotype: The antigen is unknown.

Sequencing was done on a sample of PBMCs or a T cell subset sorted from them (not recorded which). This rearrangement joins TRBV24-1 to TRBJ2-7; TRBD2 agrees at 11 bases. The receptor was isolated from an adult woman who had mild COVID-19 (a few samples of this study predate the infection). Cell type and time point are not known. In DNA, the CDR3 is TGTGCCACCAGTGATCCTACTAGCGGGAGCTCCTACGAGCAGTACTTC. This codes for CATSDPTSGSSYEQYF.